This T cell receptor (beta chain) originates from a study of cytomegalovirus exposure and HLA in healthy donors. On the study more broadly: HLA-typed donors were the source of around 85 million unique TCRs held in an early data release.

Study-level findings and limits: According to an earlier analysis, most TCR beta V segments yielded productive rearrangements about 87% or about 30% of the time. V- and J-gene trimming in TCR beta was tied to a missense DCLRE1C variant by an analysis performed later.

To note about this clone: Its antigen is unidentified.

PCR primers comprised 60 Vbeta and 13 Jbeta primers. Clones were sequenced by immunoSEQ multiplex PCR, and TCRdb holds only the in-frame ones, with some missing. The top ten hold around 1.3% of the sample, which has approximately 170,000 clones, roughly 80% seen once. CDR1 and CDR2 from the germline V gene are SNHLY and FYNNEI. The CDR3 runs to 12 residues. Trimming pared 5 bases from V and 12 bases from J, leaving 16 bases between. Healthy donors of bone marrow made up the group. The J gene is TRBJ1-2, the V gene TRBV2, with D hard to call. Sequences were obtained from PBMCs. The sequence was collected from a man aged 45-60 years in good health and CMV-seropositive. CDR3 coding DNA: TGTGCCAGCAGTAGGGAGGCAGCGACCGACACCTTC. Amino acids: CASSREAATDTF. The full variable domain, in which reference TRBV2 and TRBJ1-2 provide the parts outside the CDR3, is EPEVTQTPSHQVTQMGQEVILRCVPISNHLYFYWYRQILGQKVEFLVSFYNNEISEKSEIFDDQFSVERPDGSNFTLKIRSTKLEDSAMYFCASSREAATDTFGSGTRLTVV.